This T cell receptor (beta chain) was identified during a study of shared clonotypes between healthy human individuals (dated by TCRdb to the early 2020s). About the study as a whole: A few men and two women, aged 18 to 49 years, made up the cohort. For each donor, three plates each were used for CD4 naive and CD4 memory, two plates were used for CD8 naive, and one plate was used for CD8 memory. Blood TCR repertoires of five healthy adults were deeply sequenced to estimate repertoire size and the extent of clonotype sharing between individuals. To increase sequencing depth and limit assay-specific biases, different laboratories used diverse techniques to prepare libraries and sequence TCR repertoires. Leukapheresis yielded between about 0.85 and 10 billion PBMCs per donor. Here is what the overall study found, with its caveats: Higher generation probabilities were observed for clonotypes shared by all four sorted-subset donors than for non-shared clonotypes. Roughly 5% of naive CD4, 3.5% of naive CD8, approximately 2% of memory CD4, and over 0.35% of memory CD8 clonotypes were shared across a few donors. Pairwise subsampling indicated that sequencing depth was expected to affect the degree of clonotype sharing among donors. Sampling was restricted to blood, and TCR repertoires in tissue are likely to differ from TCR repertoires in blood. Estimated clonotype richness was generally larger for naive than for memory subsets. Rarefaction of sorted-subset datasets indicated incomplete sequencing despite the large sequencing depth. Because the study included a small number of donors, the genetic and exposure-history diversity represented was limited.

Donors were healthy HIV-negative adults with no recently reported acute infections or vaccinations. Every donor was a Caucasian adult living in Nashville, Tennessee, USA. CD4+ T cells were enriched by magnetic negative selection; naive cells were then positively selected on CD45RA, and the negative fraction formed the memory subset. Blood was collected by leukapheresis, and PBMCs were isolated by Ficoll-Histopaque density gradient centrifugation and then cryopreserved in liquid nitrogen vapor phase. Analytical flow cytometry was used to check the purity and quantity of every magnetically sorted T cell population. From each sorted fraction, genomic DNA was isolated and quantified by UV absorbance on a Nanodrop 2000c. On this clone: The target of this receptor is not known. Base qualities are not recorded, but no much larger clone differs from it by a single base.

V lost 1 base and J lost 4 bases, and the count of bases not matched to a germline gene is 5. Including the terminal cysteine and phenylalanine, the CDR3 comprises 15 residues. Only the CDR3 DNA is retained, 45 bases long and in frame from the first base. CDR1 and CDR2 were assigned from the germline V gene (reference sequence) as SGHNT and YYREEE. Using the deep immunoSEQ assay, TCR CDR3 regions were amplified from genomic DNA by multiplex PCR. Extracted genomic DNA from each cell subset was distributed evenly across all wells of several immunoSEQ 96-well plates, and each plate was treated as a replicate. For sorted subsets, 200 to 250 ng of genomic DNA, equivalent to roughly 33,000 T cell genomes, went into each replicate PCR. The purified libraries were quantified using a Qubit 3.0 fluorometer, sized with a Bioanalyzer 2100, and then quantified again using the KAPA Library Quantification kit. Each immunoSEQ 96-well plate was sequenced on its own single-read 150-cycle Illumina NextSeq 550 flow cell. The study's own analysis went as follows. Because the immunoSEQ output held only junctional sequences and lacked quality scores, the filtering could not match the filtering applied to full-length reads. Sequences were annotated with PyIR, a Python wrapper for IgBLAST v1.9, using IMGT germline references to assign V/J genes and CDR3. Reads with weak V/J assignments (E-value above 1e-6), missing CDR3, stop codons, out-of-frame junctions, or ambiguous translated residues were removed. V3J clonotypes were defined as sequences sharing the same inferred V gene, J gene, and CDR3 amino acid sequence. Percentage overlap between repertoires was calculated by dividing the number of shared unique clonotypes by the size of the smaller repertoire. Richness of each repertoire was evaluated using RTK rarefaction, the Chao1 estimator, and Recon v2.1 estimates of unobserved clonotypes. For all TCRbeta clonotypes obtained by the gDNA method from several donors, generation probabilities were computed with OLGA. Here the immuneACCESS table is served through TCRdb, limited to in-frame sequences with V and J called. Missing clones are a known gap in these copies; in checked studies unresolved V genes cover under half, and the rest lacks a known reason. Clone size and V and J calls were adopted from that table, with D and trimming inferred from the DNA. This sample is represented by about 510,000 clones; around 96% of them were singletons. The ten top clones hold 0.06% of the sample.

The sequenced sample was naive CD4+ T cells sorted from blood. Taken with the paper, the label for cell subset or site translates to: CD45RA+ positively selected. The clonotype comes from a woman aged 25 to 39 in good health. The chain is encoded by TRBV5-4 joined to TRBJ2-7; 10 middle bases align to TRBD1. The nucleotide sequence reads TGTGCCAGCAGCTTGATAGGGACAGGGGATTACGAGCAGTACTTC. It codes for CASSLIGTGDYEQYF.